Listed below are T cell receptor beta chains from one sample, sequenced in a study of control samples from healthy donors and cancer patients. Only in-frame clones appear in the TCRdb table, and some are missing; sequencing was by immunoSEQ multiplex PCR. Of roughly 150,000 clones in the sample, around 88% were seen once. Sequencing was performed on blood. All receptors derive from a man younger than 30 in good health. Each CDR3 is given with its conserved first and last residue. D genes are given only for firm matches. Only some rows state a clone size, as once, few, many or a class for expanded clones.

J gene,V gene,CDR3 length,D gene,clone size,CDR3 protein,CDR3 DNA
TRBJ1-1,TRBV6-2/TRBV6-3,13,.,.,CASSYGVGAEAFF,TGTGCCAGCAGTTACGGTGTAGGGGCTGAAGCTTTCTTT
TRBJ1-3,TRBV4-1,15,TRBD1,.,CASSLRTGVRNTIYF,TGCGCCAGCAGCTTACGGACAGGGGTGAGAAACACCATATATTTT
TRBJ1-2,TRBV28,15,TRBD1,.,CASRTSGQGVYGYTF,TGTGCCAGCAGAACATCAGGACAGGGAGTCTATGGCTACACCTTC
TRBJ2-1,TRBV15,16,.,.,CATSRDRSGSSNEQFF,TGTGCCACCAGCAGAGATCGGTCAGGAAGTTCTAATGAGCAGTTCTTC
TRBJ2-7,TRBV4-1,17,.,.,CASSQGAGAAASYEQYF,TGCGCCAGCAGCCAAGGGGCGGGGGCCGCCGCATCCTACGAGCAGTACTTC
TRBJ1-4,TRBV7-8,14,TRBD1,.,CASSFSQGSEKLFF,TGTGCCAGCAGCTTTTCACAGGGGTCTGAAAAACTGTTTTTT
TRBJ1-6,TRBV18,13,.,.,CASSPRTADTLHF,TGTGCCAGCTCACCACGCACTGCGGACACCCTCCACTTT
TRBJ2-7,TRBV11-2,11,.,few,CASSSAYEQYF,TGTGCCAGCAGCTCCGCCTACGAGCAGTACTTC
TRBJ2-7,TRBV5-1,13,.,.,CASSAPGVGEQYF,TGCGCCAGCAGCGCCCCGGGGGTTGGAGAGCAGTACTTC
TRBJ1-2,TRBV19,15,.,.,CASSISPDADYGYTF,TGTGCCAGTAGTATAAGTCCGGACGCAGACTATGGCTACACCTTC
TRBJ2-1,TRBV5-6,16,TRBD1,once,CASSPGTGRRYNEQFF,TGTGCCAGCAGCCCCGGGACAGGCCGACGTTACAATGAGCAGTTCTTC
TRBJ2-5,TRBV7-9,15,TRBD2,few,CASSSGLAGFGTQYF,TGTGCCAGCAGCTCCGGACTAGCGGGGTTCGGGACCCAGTACTTC
TRBJ1-1,TRBV5-8,16,.,.,CASSFSGGADSTEAFF,TGTGCCAGCAGCTTTAGTGGGGGGGCCGATAGCACTGAAGCTTTCTTT
TRBJ2-1,TRBV11-3,14,.,.,CASSFRGEGDEQFF,TGTGCCAGCAGCTTCCGAGGAGAGGGCGATGAGCAGTTCTTC
TRBJ2-5,TRBV5-5,14,.,.,CASTLRQLQETQYF,TGTGCCAGCACCCTCCGACAGCTCCAAGAGACCCAGTACTTC
TRBJ1-5,TRBV30,13,.,.,CAWTAASCQPQHF,TGTGCCTGGACCGCCGCAAGCTGTCAGCCCCAGCATTTT
TRBJ2-7,TRBV3-1/TRBV3-2,12,.,.,CASSQGSYEQYF,TGTGCCAGCAGCCAAGGATCCTACGAGCAGTACTTC
TRBJ2-1,TRBV7-8,20,TRBD2,.,CASSLVIGTSGGGAGDEQFF,TGTGCCAGCAGCCTCGTTATCGGGACTAGCGGGGGGGGCGCCGGTGATGAGCAGTTCTTC
TRBJ1-1,TRBV18,16,TRBD1,.,CASSPTGATENTEAFF,TGTGCCAGCTCACCAACAGGGGCGACGGAAAACACTGAAGCTTTCTTT
TRBJ2-2,TRBV9,17,TRBD1,once,CASSGSGTALNTGELFF,TGTGCCAGCAGCGGATCCGGGACAGCACTTAACACCGGGGAGCTGTTTTTT
TRBJ1-1,TRBV5-6,13,.,.,CASSSWTASEAFF,TGTGCCAGCAGCTCCTGGACCGCGAGTGAAGCTTTCTTT
TRBJ1-2,TRBV30,14,TRBD1,.,CARASTTGVGGYTF,TGTGCCAGAGCCTCGACGACAGGGGTGGGCGGCTACACCTTC
TRBJ1-5,TRBV6-5,15,TRBD1,.,CASRRTGEANQPQHF,TGTGCCAGCAGGCGGACAGGGGAGGCGAATCAGCCCCAGCATTTT
TRBJ2-1,TRBV6-6,17,TRBD1,.,CASSRDSRSTLNGEQFF,TGTGCCAGCAGTCGGGACAGTCGGTCAACCCTCAATGGTGAGCAGTTCTTC
TRBJ2-4,TRBV5-4,15,TRBD1,.,CASSSTGALGNIQYF,TGTGCCAGCAGCTCGACAGGGGCCCTCGGCAACATTCAGTACTTC
TRBJ1-6,TRBV14,16,TRBD1,few,CASSSHRGLLNSPLHF,TGTGCCAGCAGCTCCCACAGGGGGCTTCTTAATTCACCCCTCCACTTT